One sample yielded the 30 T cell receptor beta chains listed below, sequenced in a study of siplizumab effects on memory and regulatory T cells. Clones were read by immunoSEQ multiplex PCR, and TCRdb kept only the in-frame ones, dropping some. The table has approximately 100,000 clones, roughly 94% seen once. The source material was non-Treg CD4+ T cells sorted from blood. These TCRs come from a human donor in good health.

The CDR3 DNA is TGTGCCACGTCGGGACAGATGAACACTGAAGCTTTCTTT. It is translated as CATSGQMNTEAFF. The chain uses TRBV18 and TRBJ1-1, with 7 bases identical to TRBD1. Trimming at V came to 10 bases and at J to 0 bases, leaving 5 bases not matched to a gene. The CDR3 loop spans 13 amino acids. Germline CDR1 KGHSH, CDR2 LQKENI.

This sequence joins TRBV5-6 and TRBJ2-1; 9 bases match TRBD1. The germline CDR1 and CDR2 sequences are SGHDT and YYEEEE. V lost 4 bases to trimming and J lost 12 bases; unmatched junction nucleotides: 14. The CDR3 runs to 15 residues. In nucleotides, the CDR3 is TGTGCCAGCAGCGGTTTGGGACAGGGAAGTATCGGGCAGTTCTTC. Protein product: CASSGLGQGSIGQFF.

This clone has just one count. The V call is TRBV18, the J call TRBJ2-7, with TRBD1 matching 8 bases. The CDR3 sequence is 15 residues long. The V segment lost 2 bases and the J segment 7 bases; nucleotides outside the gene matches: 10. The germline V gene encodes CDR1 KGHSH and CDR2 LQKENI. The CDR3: CASSPRLQGAEEQYF. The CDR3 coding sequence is TGTGCCAGCTCACCAAGATTGCAGGGGGCTGAAGAGCAGTACTTC.

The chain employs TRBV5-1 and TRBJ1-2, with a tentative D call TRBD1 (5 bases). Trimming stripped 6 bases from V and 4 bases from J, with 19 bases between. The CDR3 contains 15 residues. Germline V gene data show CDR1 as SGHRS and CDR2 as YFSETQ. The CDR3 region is CASTSGINIGYGYTF. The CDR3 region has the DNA TGCGCCAGCACCTCAGGGATTAATATCGGCTATGGCTACACCTTC. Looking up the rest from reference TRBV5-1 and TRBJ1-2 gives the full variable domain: KAGVTQTPRYLIKTRGQQVTLSCSPISGHRSVSWYQQTPGQGLQFLFEYFSETQRNKGNFPGRFSGRQFSNSRSEMNVSTLELGDSALYLCASTSGINIGYGYTFGSGTRLTVV.

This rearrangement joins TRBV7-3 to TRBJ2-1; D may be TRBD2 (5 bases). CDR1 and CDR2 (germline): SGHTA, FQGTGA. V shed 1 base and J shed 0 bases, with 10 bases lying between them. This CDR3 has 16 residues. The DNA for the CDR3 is TGTGCCAGCAGCTTAAATCTCGGGGTCTCCTACAATGAGCAGTTCTTC. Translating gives CASSLNLGVSYNEQFF.

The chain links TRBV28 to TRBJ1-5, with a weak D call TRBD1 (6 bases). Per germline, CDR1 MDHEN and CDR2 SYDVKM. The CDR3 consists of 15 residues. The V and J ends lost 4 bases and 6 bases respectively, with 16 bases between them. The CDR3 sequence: CASSSTGGLGQPQHF. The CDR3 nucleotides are TGTGCCAGCAGTTCTACCGGGGGGCTGGGTCAGCCCCAGCATTTT.

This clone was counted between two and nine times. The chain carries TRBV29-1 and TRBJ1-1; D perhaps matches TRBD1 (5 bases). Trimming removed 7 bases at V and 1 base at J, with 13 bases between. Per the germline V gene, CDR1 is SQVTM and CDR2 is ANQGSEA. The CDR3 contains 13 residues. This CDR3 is CSGSQGGNTEAFF. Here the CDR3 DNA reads TGCAGCGGCAGCCAGGGCGGGAACACTGAAGCTTTCTTT.

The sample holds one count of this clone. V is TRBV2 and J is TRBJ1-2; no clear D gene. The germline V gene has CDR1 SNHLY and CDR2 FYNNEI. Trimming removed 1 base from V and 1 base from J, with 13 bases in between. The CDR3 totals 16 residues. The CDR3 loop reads CASSEVVSRGNYGYTF. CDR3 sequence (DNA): TGTGCCAGCAGTGAAGTGGTTTCTCGAGGTAACTATGGCTACACCTTC.

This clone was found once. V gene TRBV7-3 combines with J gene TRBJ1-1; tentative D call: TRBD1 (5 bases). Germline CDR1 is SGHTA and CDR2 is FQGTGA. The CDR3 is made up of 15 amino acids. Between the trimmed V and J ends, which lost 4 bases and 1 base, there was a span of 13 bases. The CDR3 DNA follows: TGTGCCAGCAGCTCCGACAGCGCTGCGAACACTGAAGCTTTCTTT. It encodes CASSSDSAANTEAFF.

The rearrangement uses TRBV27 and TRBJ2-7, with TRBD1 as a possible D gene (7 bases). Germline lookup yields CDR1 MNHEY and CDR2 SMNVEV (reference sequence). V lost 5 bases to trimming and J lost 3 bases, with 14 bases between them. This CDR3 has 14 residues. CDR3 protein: CASSAWQGGYEQYF. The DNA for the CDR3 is TGTGCCAGCAGTGCCTGGCAGGGGGGCTACGAGCAGTACTTC.

CDR3 nucleotide sequence: TGTGCCAGCAGTGACTGGACTAGCGGTAGCACAGATACGCAGTATTTT. Residues: CASSDWTSGSTDTQYF. This sequence joins TRBV6-4 and TRBJ2-3; 10 positions agree with TRBD2. In germline, CDR1 is MRHNA, CDR2 SNTAGT. This CDR3 has 16 residues. The trim removed 1 base at V and 0 bases at J, leaving 1 base unmatched.

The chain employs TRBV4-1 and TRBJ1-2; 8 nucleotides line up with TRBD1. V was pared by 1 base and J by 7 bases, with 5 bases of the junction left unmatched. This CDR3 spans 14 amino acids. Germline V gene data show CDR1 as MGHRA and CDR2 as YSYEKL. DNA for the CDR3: TGCGCCAGCAGCCAAGTTGGGACAGGCGGTGGCTACACCTTC. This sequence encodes CASSQVGTGGGYTF.

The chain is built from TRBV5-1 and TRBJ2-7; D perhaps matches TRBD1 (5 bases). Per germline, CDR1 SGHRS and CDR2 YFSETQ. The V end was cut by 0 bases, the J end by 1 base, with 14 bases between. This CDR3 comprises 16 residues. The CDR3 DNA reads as TGCGCCAGCAGCTTGGTCTCAGGGTATGGGTCCTACGAGCAGTACTTC. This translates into CASSLVSGYGSYEQYF.

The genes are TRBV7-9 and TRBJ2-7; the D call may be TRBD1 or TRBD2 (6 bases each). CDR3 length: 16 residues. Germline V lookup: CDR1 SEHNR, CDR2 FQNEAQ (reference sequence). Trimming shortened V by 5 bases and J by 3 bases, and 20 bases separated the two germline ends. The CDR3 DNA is TGTGCCAGCAGCGCCGACGTTAGGGGGGCCATCTACGAGCAGTACTTC. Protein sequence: CASSADVRGAIYEQYF.

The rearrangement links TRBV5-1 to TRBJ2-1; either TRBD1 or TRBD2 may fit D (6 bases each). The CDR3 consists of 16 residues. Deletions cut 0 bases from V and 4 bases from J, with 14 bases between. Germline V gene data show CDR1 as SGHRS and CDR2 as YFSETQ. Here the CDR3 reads CASSLGMGGRYNEQFF. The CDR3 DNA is TGCGCCAGCAGCTTGGGTATGGGGGGCAGATACAATGAGCAGTTCTTC.

The CDR3 region has the DNA TGCAGTGCTAGCAAGAGAGATGAAGCTTTCTTT. It codes for CSASKRDEAFF. The chain recombines TRBV20-1 with TRBJ1-1; D remains unclear. CDR1 and CDR2 from the germline V gene are DFQATT and SNEGSKA (reference sequence). This CDR3 contains 11 residues. V lost 3 bases and J 7 bases, leaving 9 bases between the germline ends.

The DNA for the CDR3 is TGTGCCAGCAGTGAAGGGCTATTCGAGTACGAGCAGTACTTC. Protein product: CASSEGLFEYEQYF. The chain carries TRBV6-1 and TRBJ2-7; D is undetermined. This CDR3 comprises 14 residues. V lost 1 base and J lost 4, with 11 bases in between. Per the germline V gene, CDR1 is MNHNS and CDR2 is SASEGT.

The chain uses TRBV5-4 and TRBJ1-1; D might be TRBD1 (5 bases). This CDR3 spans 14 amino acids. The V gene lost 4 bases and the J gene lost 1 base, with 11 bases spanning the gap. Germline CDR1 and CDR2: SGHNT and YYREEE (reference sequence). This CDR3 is CASSTPTGNTEAFF. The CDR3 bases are TGTGCCAGCAGCACCCCTACAGGGAACACTGAAGCTTTCTTT.

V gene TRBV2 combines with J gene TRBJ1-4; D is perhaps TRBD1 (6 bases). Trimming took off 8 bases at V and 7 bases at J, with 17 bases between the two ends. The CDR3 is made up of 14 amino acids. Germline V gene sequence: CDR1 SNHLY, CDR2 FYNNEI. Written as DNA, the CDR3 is TGTGCCAGCGGGGTAGGGGGGGCCACTGAAAAACTGTTTTTT. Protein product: CASGVGGATEKLFF.

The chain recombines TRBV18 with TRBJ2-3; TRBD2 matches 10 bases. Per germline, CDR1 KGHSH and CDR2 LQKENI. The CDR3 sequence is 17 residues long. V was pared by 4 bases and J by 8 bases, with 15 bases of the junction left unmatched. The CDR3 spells CASSLLGGLAERSTQYF. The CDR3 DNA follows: TGTGCCAGCTCACTCCTAGGAGGACTAGCGGAGAGAAGTACGCAGTATTTT.

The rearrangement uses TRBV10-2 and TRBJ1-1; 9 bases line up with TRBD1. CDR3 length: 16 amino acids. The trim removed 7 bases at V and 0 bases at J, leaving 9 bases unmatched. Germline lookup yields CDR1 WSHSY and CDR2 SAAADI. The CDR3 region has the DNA TGCGCCAGCACCAAAGGACAGGGGCCGATGAACACTGAAGCTTTCTTT. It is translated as CASTKGQGPMNTEAFF.

CDR3 DNA: TGCGCCAGCAGCCCAGGACTAGCGGAGTTCTACGAGCAGTACTTC. It translates to CASSPGLAEFYEQYF. The rearrangement links TRBV5-1 to TRBJ2-7, with 10 bases aligning to TRBD2. The J segment lost 3 bases and the V segment lost 4 bases, leaving 7 bases of the junction unmatched. The CDR3 is 15 amino acids. CDR1 SGHRS and CDR2 YFSETQ come from the germline V gene.

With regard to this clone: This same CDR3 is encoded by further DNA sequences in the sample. CDR3 DNA: TGTGCCAGCAGCAAAGGAGGGGGGTACACTGAAGCTTTCTTT. It encodes CASSKGGGYTEAFF. The V and J genes are TRBV6-5 and TRBJ1-1; D may be TRBD1 (6 bases). This CDR3 has 14 amino acids. The ends were cut back, 6 bases at V and 3 bases at J, with 14 bases in the middle. Germline CDR1 and CDR2: MNHEY and SVGAGI.

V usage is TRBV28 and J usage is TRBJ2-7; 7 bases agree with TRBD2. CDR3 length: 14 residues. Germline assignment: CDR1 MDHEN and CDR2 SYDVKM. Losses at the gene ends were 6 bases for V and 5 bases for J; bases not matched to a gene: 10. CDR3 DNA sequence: TGTGCCAGCAGCCTTTCTACGGCGGGAGACGAGCAGTACTTC. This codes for CASSLSTAGDEQYF. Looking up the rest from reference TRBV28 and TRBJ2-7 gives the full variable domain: DVKVTQSSRYLVKRTGEKVFLECVQDMDHENMFWYRQDPGLGLRLIYFSYDVKMKEKGDIPEGYSVSREKKERFSLILESASTNQTSMYLCASSLSTAGDEQYFGPGTRLTVT.

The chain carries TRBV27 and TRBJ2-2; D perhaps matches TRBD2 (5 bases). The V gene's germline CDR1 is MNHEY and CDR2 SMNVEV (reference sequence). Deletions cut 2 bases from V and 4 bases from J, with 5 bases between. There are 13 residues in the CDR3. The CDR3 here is CASSLRGTGELFF. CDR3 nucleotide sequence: TGTGCCAGCAGTTTACGGGGCACCGGGGAGCTGTTTTTT.

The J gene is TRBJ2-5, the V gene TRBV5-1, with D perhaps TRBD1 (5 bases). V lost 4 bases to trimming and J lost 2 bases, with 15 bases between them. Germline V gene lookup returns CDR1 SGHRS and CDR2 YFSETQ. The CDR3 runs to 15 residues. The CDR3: CASSTRASGQETQYF. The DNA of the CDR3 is TGCGCCAGCAGCACGCGAGCCTCAGGGCAAGAGACCCAGTACTTC.

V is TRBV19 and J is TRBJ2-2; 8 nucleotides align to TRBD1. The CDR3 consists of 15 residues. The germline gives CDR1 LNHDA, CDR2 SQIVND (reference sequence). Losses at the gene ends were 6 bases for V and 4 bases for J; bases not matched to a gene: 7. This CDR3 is CASRRGQGPTGELFF. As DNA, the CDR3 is TGTGCCAGTAGGAGAGGACAGGGACCCACCGGGGAGCTGTTTTTT.

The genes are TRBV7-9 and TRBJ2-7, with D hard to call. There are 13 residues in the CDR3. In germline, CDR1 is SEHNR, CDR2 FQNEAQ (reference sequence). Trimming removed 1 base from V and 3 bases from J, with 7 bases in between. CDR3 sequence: CASSLVSGYEQYF. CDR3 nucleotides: TGTGCCAGCAGCTTAGTCAGTGGCTACGAGCAGTACTTC.

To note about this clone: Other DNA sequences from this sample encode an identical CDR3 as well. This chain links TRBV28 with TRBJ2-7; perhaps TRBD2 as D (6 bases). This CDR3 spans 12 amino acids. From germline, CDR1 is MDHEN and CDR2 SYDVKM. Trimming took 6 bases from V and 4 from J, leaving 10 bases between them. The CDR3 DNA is TGTGCCAGCAGGGGGGGAGTTTACGAGCAGTACTTC. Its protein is CASRGGVYEQYF.

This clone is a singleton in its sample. CDR3 amino acids: CAWRVQGATEAFF. As DNA, the CDR3 is TGTGCCTGGAGGGTACAGGGGGCTACTGAAGCTTTCTTT. The rearrangement joins TRBV30 to TRBJ1-1, with 9 bases lining up with TRBD1. In germline, CDR1 is GTSNPN, CDR2 SVGIG (reference sequence). The V gene end was trimmed by 3 bases and the J gene end by 5 bases; junction bases not matched to a gene: 4. The CDR3 covers 13 residues.